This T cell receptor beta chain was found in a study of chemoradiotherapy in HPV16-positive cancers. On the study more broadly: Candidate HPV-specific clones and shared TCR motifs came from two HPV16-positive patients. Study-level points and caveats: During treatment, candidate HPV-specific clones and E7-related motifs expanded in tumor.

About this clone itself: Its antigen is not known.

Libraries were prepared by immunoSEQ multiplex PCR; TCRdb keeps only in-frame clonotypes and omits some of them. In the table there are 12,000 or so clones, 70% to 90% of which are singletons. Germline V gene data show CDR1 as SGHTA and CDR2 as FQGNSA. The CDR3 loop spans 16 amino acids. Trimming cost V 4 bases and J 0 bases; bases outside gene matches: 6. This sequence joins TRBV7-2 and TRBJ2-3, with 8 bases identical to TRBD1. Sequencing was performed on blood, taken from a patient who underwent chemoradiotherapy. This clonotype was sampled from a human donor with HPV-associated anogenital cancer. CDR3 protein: CASSSSGTGSTDTQYF. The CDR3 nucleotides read TGTGCCAGCAGCTCGTCCGGGACAGGAAGCACAGATACGCAGTATTTT.